This TCR beta chain was sequenced during a study of T cell repertoires in cytomegalovirus infection. A single record per CDR3 protein comes from TCRdb applying MiXCR to the reads. This sample carries under 850,000 distinct CDR3 sequences, around a third of them seen once, and the ten largest clones take 15% to 20%. This clonotype was seen a few times. The target antigen is unknown. The CDR3 length is 16 residues. The ends lost 4 bases at V and 2 bases at J; junction bases unmatched: 11. Germline values: CDR1 SGHAT, CDR2 FQNNGV. This rearrangement joins TRBV11-2 to TRBJ2-7; the match to TRBD1 covers 7 bases. The sequencing used cultured PBMCs, collected from culture after CMV antigen stimulation. The TCR originated in a human donor in good health (CMV status not recorded). Some clones in this sample may be carry-over from other donors' samples. The CDR3 coding sequence is TGTGCCAGCAGCTCTCGACCTAACAGGGGTCCCTACGAGCAGTACTTC. Translation gives CASSSRPNRGPYEQYF. Filled out from reference TRBV11-2 and TRBJ2-7, the complete variable domain reads EAGVAQSPRYKIIEKRQSVAFWCNPISGHATLYWYQQILGQGPKLLIQFQNNGVVDDSQLPKDRFSAERLKGVDSTLKIQPAKLEDSAVYLCASSSRPNRGPYEQYFGPGTRLTVT.